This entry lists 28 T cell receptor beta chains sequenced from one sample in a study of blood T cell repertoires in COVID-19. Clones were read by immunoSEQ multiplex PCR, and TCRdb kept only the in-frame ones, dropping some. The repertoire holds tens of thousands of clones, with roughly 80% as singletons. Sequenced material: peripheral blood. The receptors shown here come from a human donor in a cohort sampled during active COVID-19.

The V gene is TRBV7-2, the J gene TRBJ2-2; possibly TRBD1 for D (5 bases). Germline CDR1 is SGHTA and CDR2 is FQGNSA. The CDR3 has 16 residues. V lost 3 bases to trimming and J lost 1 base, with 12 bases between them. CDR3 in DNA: TGTGCCAGCAGCTTGTTGGCTAGGGGGAACACCGGGGAGCTGTTTTTT. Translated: CASSLLARGNTGELFF.

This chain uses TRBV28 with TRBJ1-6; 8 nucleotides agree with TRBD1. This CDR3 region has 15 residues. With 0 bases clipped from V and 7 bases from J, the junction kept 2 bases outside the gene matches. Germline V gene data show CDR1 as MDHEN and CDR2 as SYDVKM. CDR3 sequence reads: CASSLWTGENSPLHF. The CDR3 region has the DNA TGTGCCAGCAGTTTATGGACAGGGGAGAATTCACCCCTCCACTTT.

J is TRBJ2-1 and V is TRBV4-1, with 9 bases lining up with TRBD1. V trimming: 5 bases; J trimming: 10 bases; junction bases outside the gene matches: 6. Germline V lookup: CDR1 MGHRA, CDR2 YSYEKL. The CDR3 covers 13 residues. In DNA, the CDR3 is TGCGCCAGCAGCGTACAGGGGGCACAGGAGCAGTTCTTC. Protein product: CASSVQGAQEQFF.

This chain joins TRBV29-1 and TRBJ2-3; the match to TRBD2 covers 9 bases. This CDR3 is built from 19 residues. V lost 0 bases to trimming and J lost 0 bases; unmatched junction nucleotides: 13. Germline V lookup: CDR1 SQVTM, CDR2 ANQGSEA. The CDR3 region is CSVEDKASGITASTDTQYF. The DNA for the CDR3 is TGCAGCGTTGAAGATAAGGCTAGCGGGATCACAGCGAGCACAGATACGCAGTATTTT.

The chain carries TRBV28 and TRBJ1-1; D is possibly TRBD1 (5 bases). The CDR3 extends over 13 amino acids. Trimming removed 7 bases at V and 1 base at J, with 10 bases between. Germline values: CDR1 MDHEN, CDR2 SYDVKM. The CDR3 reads CASTGQANTEAFF. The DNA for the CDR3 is TGTGCCAGCACCGGACAAGCGAACACTGAAGCTTTCTTT. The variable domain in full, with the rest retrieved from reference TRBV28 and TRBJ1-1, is DVKVTQSSRYLVKRTGEKVFLECVQDMDHENMFWYRQDPGLGLRLIYFSYDVKMKEKGDIPEGYSVSREKKERFSLILESASTNQTSMYLCASTGQANTEAFFGQGTRLTVV.

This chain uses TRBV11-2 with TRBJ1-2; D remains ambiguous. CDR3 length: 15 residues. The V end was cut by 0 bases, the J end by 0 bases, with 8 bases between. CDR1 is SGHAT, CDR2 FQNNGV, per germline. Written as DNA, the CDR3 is TGTGCCAGCAGCTTAGATCACGGAGCTAACTATGGCTACACCTTC. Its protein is CASSLDHGANYGYTF.

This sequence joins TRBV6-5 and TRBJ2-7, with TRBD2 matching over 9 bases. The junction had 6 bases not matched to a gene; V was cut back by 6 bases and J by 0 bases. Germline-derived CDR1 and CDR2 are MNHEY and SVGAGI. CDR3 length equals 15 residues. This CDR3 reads CASRHSGGSSYEQYF. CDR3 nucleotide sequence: TGTGCCAGCAGGCATAGCGGGGGCAGCTCCTACGAGCAGTACTTC.

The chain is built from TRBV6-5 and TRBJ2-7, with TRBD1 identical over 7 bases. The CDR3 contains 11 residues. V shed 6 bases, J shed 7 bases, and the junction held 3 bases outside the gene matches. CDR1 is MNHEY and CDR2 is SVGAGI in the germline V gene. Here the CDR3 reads CASRGTVEQYF. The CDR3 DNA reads TGTGCCAGCAGGGGGACAGTTGAGCAGTACTTC.

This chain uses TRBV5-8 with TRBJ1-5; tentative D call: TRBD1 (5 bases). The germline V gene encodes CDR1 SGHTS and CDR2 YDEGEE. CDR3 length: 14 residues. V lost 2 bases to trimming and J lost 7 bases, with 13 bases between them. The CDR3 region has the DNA TGTGCCAGCAGCTTAATGGGGGGGGAACAGCCCCAGCATTTT. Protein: CASSLMGGEQPQHF.

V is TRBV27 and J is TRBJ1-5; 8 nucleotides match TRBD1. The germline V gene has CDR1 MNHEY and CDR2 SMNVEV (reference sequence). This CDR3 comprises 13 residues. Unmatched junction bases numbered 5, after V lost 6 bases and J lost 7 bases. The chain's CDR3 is CASRTTGGQPQHF. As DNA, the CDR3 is TGTGCCAGCAGGACAACAGGGGGACAGCCCCAGCATTTT.

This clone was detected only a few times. DNA of the CDR3: TGTGCCAGCAGCAAAGGGACAAATTATGGCTACACCTTC. This sequence encodes CASSKGTNYGYTF. The chain links TRBV21-1 to TRBJ1-2; TRBD1 is the table's D call and was not checked against the DNA. TRBV21-1 is labeled a pseudogene. The CDR3 totals 13 residues.

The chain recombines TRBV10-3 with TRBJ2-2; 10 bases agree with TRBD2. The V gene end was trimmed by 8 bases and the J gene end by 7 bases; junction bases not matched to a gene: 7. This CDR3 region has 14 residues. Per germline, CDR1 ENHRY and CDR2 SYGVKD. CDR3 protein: CAIEEREGLGELFF. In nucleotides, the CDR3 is TGTGCCATCGAGGAGCGGGAGGGTCTCGGGGAGCTGTTTTTT.

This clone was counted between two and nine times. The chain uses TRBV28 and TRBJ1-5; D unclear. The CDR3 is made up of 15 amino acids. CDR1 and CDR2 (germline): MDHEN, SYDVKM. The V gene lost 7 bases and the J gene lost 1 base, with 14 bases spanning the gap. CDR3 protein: CASTPESVSNQPQHF. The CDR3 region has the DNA TGTGCCAGCACCCCTGAGAGCGTAAGCAATCAGCCCCAGCATTTT.

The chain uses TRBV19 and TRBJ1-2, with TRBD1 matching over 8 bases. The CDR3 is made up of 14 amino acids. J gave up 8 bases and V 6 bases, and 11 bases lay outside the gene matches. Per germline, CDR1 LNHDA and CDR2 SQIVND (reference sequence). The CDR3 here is CASRPSDRDGGYTF. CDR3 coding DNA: TGTGCCAGTAGGCCCTCGGACAGGGATGGGGGCTACACCTTC.

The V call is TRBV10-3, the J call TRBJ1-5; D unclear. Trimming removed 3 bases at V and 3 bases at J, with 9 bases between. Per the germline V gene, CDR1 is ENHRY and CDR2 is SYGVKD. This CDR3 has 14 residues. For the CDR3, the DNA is TGTGCCATCAGTGACGGACTGTTCAATCAGCCCCAGCATTTT. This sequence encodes CAISDGLFNQPQHF.

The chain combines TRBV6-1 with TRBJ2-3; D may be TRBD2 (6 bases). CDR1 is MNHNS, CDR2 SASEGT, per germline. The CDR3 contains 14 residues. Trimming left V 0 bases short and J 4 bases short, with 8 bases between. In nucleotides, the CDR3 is TGTGCCAGCAGTGAAGCAGGAGGGGCAGATACGCAGTATTTT. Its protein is CASSEAGGADTQYF.

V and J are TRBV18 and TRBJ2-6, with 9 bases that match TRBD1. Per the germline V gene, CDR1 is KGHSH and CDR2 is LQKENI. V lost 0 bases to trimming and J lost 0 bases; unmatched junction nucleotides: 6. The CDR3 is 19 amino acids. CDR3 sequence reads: CASSPPTGTGPSGANVLTF. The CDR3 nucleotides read TGTGCCAGCTCACCACCCACCGGGACAGGGCCCTCTGGGGCCAACGTCCTGACTTTC.

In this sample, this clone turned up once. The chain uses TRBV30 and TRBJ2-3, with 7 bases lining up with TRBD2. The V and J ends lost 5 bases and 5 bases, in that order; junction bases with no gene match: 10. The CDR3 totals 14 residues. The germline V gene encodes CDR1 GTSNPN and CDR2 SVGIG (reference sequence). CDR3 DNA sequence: TGTGCCTGGGCTAGGGCGGGAGTGGAAGATACGCAGTATTTT. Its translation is CAWARAGVEDTQYF.

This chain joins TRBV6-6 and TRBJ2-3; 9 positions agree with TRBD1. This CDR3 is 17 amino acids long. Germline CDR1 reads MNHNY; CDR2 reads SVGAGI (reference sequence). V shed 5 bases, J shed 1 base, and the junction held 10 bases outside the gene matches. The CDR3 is CASSRLQGALGTDTQYF. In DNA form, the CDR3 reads TGTGCCAGCAGTCGATTACAGGGGGCGCTGGGCACAGATACGCAGTATTTT.

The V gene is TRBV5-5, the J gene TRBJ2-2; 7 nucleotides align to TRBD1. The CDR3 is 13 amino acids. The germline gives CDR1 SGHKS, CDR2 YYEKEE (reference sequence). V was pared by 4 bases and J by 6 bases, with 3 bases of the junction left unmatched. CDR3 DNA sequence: TGTGCCAGCAGCCAGCAGGGGGCCGGGGAGCTGTTTTTT. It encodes CASSQQGAGELFF.

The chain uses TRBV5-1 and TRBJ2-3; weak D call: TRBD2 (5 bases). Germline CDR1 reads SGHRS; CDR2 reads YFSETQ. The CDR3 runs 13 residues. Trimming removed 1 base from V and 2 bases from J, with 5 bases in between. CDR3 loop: CASSLLATDTQYF. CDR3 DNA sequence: TGCGCCAGCAGCTTGCTAGCCACAGATACGCAGTATTTT. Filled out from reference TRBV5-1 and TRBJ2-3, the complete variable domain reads KAGVTQTPRYLIKTRGQQVTLSCSPISGHRSVSWYQQTPGQGLQFLFEYFSETQRNKGNFPGRFSGRQFSNSRSEMNVSTLELGDSALYLCASSLLATDTQYFGPGTRLTVL.

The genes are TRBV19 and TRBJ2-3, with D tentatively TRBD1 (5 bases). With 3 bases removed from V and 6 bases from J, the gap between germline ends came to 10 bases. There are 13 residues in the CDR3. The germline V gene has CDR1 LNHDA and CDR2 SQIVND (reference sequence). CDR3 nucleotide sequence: TGTGCCAGTAGTATTGCAGGGTGGGATACGCAGTATTTT. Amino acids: CASSIAGWDTQYF.

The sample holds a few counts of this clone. The CDR3 loop reads CASSEGTWDYEQYF. CDR3 sequence (DNA): TGTGCCAGCAGTGAAGGGACTTGGGATTACGAGCAGTACTTC. The rearrangement uses TRBV2 and TRBJ2-7, with D maybe TRBD2 (5 bases). This CDR3 has 14 residues. With 1 base removed from V and 4 bases from J, the gap between germline ends came to 11 bases. Germline V gene lookup returns CDR1 SNHLY and CDR2 FYNNEI. Full variable domain (missing parts from reference TRBV2 and TRBJ2-7): EPEVTQTPSHQVTQMGQEVILRCVPISNHLYFYWYRQILGQKVEFLVSFYNNEISEKSEIFDDQFSVERPDGSNFTLKIRSTKLEDSAMYFCASSEGTWDYEQYFGPGTRLTVT.

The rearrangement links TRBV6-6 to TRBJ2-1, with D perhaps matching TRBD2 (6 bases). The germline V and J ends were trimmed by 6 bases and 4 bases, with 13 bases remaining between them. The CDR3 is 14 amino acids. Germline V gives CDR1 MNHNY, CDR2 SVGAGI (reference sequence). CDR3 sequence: CASSSRGTYNEQFF. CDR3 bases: TGTGCCAGCAGCTCCCGGGGGACTTACAATGAGCAGTTCTTC.

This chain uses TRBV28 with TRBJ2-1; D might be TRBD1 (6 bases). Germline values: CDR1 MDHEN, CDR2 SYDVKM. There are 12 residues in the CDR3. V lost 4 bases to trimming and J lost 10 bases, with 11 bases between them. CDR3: CASSSGTSEQFF. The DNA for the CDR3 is TGTGCCAGCAGTTCCGGGACATCGGAGCAGTTCTTC.

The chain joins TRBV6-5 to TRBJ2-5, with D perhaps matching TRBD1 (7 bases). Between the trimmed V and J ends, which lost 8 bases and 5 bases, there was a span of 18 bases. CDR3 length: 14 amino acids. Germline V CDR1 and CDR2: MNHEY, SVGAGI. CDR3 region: CASGTGQAGETQYF. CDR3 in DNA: TGTGCCAGCGGGACTGGACAGGCCGGGGAGACCCAGTACTTC.

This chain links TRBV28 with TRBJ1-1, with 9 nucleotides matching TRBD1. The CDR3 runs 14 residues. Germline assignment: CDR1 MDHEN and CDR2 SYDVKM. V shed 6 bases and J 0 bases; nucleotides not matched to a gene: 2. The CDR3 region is CASRRQGVNTEAFF. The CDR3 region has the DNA TGTGCCAGCAGGCGACAGGGGGTGAACACTGAAGCTTTCTTT.

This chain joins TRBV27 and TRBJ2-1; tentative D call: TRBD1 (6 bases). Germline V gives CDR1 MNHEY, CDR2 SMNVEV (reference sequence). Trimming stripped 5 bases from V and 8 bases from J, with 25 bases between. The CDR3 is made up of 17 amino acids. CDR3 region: CASSVMRTVLSSHEQFF. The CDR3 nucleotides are TGTGCCAGCAGTGTGATGAGGACAGTCCTTTCGTCCCATGAGCAGTTCTTC.